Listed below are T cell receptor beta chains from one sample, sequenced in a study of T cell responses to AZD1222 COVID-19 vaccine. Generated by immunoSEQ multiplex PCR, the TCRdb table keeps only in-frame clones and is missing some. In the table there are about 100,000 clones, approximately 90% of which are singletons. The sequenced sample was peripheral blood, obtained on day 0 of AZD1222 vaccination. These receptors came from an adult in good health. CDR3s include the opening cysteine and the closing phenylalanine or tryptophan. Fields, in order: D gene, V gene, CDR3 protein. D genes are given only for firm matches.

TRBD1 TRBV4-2 CASSQELGTGADTQYF
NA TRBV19 CASSPGGLNSPLHF
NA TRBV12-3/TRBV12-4 CASSPIYGYTF
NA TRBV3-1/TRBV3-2 CASSIRTARKYGYTF
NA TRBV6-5 CASYRPMNTEAFF
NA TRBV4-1 CASSSTTEANYGYTF
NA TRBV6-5 CASFWDQPQHF
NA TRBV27 CASSLSTQPGAYEQYF
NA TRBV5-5 CASSLFRGSSYNEQFF
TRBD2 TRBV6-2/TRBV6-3 CASSYRLAGPEAYNEQFF
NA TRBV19 CASSIEGGNYGYTF
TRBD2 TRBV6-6 CASFNVQRGGDTQYF
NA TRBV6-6 CASSRHEVNTEAFF
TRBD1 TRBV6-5 CASRSGTGPDTQYF
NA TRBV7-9 CASTLEGLEGPGKLFF
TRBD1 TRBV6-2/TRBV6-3 CASSPRQGWGYTF
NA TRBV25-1 CASSVFGGAFF
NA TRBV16 CASSQSHSSYNEQFF
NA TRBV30 CAWNRDLGDEQFF
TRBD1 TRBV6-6 CASTTGDQPQHF
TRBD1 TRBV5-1 CASSYTRDRHANTEAFF
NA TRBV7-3 CASSSGSPGELFF
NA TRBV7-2 CASSYQRSTDTQYF
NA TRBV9 CASSATPTDYYGYTF
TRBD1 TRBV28 CASSSEGARYGYTF
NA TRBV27 CASRKAGADGANVLTF
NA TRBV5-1 CASSLVGHLDEQYF
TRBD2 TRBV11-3 CASSSPLLAARRNEQFF
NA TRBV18 CASYLGRNTEAFF
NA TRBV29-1 CSAEGTEAFF
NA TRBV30 CAWSIPPGELFF
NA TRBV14 CASSLRDSRTDTQYF
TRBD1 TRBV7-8 CASSLAGQGATFNQPQHF
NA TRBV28 CASSEGLANYGYTF
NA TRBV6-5 CASSYSSGAQDEQFF
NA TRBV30 CAWSILTGDTQYF
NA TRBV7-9 CASSQSLLNTEAFF
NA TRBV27 CASSLFSVYGYTF
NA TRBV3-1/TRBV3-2 CASSQEVWSSGNTIYF
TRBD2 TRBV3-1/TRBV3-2 CASSQASGSSYEQYF
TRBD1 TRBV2 CASSEAGQGLGYGYTF
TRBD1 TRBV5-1 CASSLWTGQNTGELFF
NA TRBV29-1 CSPRRGRIYEQYF
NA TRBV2 CASGERVLYEQYF
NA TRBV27 CASSVARDQYYEQYF
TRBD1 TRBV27 CASSTTSWTGITEAFF
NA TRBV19 CASSISRFSPSNTEAFF
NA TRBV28 CASSSPGQGPGNGYTF